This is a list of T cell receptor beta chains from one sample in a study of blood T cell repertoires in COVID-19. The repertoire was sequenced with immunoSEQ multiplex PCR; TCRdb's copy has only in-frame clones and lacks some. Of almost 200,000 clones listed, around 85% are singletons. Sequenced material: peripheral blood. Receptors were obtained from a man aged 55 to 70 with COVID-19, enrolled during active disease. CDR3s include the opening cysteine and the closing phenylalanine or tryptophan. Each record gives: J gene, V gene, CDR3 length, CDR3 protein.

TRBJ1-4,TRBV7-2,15,CASSLGGGYNEKLFF
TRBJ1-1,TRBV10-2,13,CAGSKAVNTEAFF
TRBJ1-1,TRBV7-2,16,CASSPQSGQWLTEAFF
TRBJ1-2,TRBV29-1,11,CSVGRDYGYTF
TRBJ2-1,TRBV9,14,CASSLGGSYNEQFF
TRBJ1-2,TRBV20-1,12,CSASDSNYGYTF
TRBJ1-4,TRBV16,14,CASSRDRAGEKLFF
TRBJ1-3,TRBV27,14,CASSPRTGLNTIYF
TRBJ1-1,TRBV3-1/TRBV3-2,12,CASSQDGRRAFF
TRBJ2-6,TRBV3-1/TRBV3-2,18,CASSHPGQGKPGANVLTF
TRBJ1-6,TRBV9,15,CASSVAAGDNSPLHF
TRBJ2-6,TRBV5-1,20,CASRYPGQGTSDSGANVLTF
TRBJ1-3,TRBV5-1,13,CASREVGGPTIYF
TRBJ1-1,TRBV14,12,CASSPVDTEAFF
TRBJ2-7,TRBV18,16,CASSPPVTGGIGEQYF
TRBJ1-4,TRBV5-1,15,CASSLAGGTNEKLFF
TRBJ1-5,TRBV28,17,CASSLSRASYSNQPQHF
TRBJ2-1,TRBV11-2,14,CASSTDGGWNEQFF
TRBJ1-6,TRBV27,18,CASSFNRDRGVRNSPLHF
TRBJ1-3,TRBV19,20,CASSIDPLRQGTSSGNTIYF
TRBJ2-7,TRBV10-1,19,CASSDFGYAPRDREREQYF
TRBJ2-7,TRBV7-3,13,CATGLAGVGEQYF
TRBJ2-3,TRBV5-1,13,CASSEPGQGGQYF
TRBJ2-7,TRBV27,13,CASHRQGSYEQYF
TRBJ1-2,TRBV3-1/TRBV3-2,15,CASSPRAQGVGGYTF
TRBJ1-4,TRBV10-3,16,CAISEFGQGAREKLFF
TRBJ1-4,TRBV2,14,CASGGGTVYEKLFF
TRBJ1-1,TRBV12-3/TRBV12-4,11,CASRSGVGAFF
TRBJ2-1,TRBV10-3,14,CAIRAASEYNEQFF
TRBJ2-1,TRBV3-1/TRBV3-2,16,CASSFRPGQELNEQFF
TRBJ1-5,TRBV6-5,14,CASSPRTVNQPQHF
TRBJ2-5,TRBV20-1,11,CSARGSKTQYF
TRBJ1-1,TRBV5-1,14,CASSSTDKKLEAFF
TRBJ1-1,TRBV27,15,CAVSDRGQGNTEAFF
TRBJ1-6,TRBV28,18,CASSSPGQLSSYNSPLHF
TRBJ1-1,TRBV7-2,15,CASSSRDIIYTEAFF
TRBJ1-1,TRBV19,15,CASSKGEPDNTEAFF
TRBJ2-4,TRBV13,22,CASSHLRRTGTGETRAKNIQYF
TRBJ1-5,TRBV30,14,CAWSKATRNQPQHF
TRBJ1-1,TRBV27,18,CASSLVGGARGLFTEAFF
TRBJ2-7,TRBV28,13,CASSGGLYYEQYF
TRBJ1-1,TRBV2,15,CASSVGAGMNTEAFF
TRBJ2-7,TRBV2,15,CASSEAPGDSYEQYF
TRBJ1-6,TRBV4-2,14,CASSQGVRNSPLHF
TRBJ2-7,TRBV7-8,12,CASEGSVYEQYF
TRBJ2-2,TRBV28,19,CASSSPLGLAGGITGELFF
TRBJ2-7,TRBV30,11,CASGQNYEQYF
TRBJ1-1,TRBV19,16,CASSLRTGAVNTEAFF
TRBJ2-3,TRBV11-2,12,CASSLLERTQYF
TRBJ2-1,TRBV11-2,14,CASSLGRAGNEQFF
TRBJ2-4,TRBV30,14,CACQTGSLENIQYF
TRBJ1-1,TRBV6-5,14,CASSYRQGDTEAFF